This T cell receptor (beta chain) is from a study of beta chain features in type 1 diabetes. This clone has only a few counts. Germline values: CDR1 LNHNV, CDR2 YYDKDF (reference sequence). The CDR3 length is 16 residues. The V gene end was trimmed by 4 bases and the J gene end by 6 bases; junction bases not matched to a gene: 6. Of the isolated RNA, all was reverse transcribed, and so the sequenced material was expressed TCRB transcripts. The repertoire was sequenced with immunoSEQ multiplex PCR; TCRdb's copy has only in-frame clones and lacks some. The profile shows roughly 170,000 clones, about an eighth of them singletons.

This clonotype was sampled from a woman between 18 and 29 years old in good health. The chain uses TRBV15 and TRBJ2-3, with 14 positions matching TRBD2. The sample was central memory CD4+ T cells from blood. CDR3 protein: CATSMGLAGVLDTQYF. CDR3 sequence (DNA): TGTGCCACCAGCATGGGACTAGCGGGAGTTCTGGATACGCAGTATTTT.